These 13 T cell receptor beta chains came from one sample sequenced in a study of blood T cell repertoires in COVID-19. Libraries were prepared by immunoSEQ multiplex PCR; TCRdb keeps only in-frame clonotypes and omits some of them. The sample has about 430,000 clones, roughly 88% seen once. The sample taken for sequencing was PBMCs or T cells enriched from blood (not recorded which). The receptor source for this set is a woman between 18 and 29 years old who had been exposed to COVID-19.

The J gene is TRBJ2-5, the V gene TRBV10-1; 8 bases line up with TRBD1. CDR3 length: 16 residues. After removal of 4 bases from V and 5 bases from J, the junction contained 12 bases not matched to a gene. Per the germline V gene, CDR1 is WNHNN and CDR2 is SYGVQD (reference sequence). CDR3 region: CASSGLDREDMETQYF. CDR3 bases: TGCGCCAGCAGTGGACTGGACAGGGAGGATATGGAGACCCAGTACTTC.

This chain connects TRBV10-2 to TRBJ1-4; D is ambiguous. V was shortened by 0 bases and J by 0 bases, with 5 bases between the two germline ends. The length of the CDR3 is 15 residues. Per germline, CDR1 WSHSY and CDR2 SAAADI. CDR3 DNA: TGCGCCAGCAGTGAGTCCCGAGCAACTAATGAAAAACTGTTTTTT. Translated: CASSESRATNEKLFF.

The chain's CDR3 is CASSPGTHSGGLIYEQYF. The CDR3 DNA reads as TGCGCCAGCAGCCCTGGGACCCATAGCGGGGGTTTAATCTACGAGCAGTACTTC. The chain employs TRBV5-1 and TRBJ2-7, with 9 bases lining up with TRBD2. The junction had 17 bases not matched to a gene; V was cut back by 4 bases and J by 3 bases. The germline V gene has CDR1 SGHRS and CDR2 YFSETQ. The CDR3 is 18 residues long.

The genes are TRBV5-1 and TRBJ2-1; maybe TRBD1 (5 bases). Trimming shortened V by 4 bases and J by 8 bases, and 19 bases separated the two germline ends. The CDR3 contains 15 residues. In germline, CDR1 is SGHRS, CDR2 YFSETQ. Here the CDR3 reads CASSPWGQGRDEQFF. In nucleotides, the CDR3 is TGCGCCAGCAGCCCGTGGGGCCAGGGTCGGGATGAGCAGTTCTTC.

In nucleotides, the CDR3 is TGCAGCGTTGTGGGTCGAGGCAAAAACATTCAGTACTTC. Translation gives CSVVGRGKNIQYF. V and J are TRBV29-1 and TRBJ2-4; the D is unclear. The germline V and J ends were trimmed by 4 bases and 3 bases, with 10 bases remaining between them. Germline V gives CDR1 SQVTM, CDR2 ANQGSEA. CDR3 length: 13 residues.

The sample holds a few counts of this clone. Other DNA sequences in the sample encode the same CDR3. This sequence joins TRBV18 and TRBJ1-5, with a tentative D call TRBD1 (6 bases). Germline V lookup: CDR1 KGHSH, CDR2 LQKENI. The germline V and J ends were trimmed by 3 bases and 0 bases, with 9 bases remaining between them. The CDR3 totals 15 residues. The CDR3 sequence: CASSPRTDSNQPQHF. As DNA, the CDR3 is TGTGCCAGCTCACCCAGGACAGATAGCAATCAGCCCCAGCATTTT.

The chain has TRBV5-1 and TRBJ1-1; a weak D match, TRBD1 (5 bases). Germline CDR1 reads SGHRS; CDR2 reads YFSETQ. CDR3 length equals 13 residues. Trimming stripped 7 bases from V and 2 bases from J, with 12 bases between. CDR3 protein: CASSGLLNTEAFF. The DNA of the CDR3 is TGCGCCAGCTCGGGACTTCTAAACACTGAAGCTTTCTTT.

The CDR3 region has the DNA TGTGCCAGCAACGCAGCCTACGAGCAGTACTTC. Amino acid sequence: CASNAAYEQYF. V gene TRBV2 combines with J gene TRBJ2-7; D is undetermined. Germline-derived CDR1 and CDR2 are SNHLY and FYNNEI. The CDR3 contains 11 residues. The V gene lost 7 bases and the J gene lost 2 bases, with 6 bases spanning the gap.

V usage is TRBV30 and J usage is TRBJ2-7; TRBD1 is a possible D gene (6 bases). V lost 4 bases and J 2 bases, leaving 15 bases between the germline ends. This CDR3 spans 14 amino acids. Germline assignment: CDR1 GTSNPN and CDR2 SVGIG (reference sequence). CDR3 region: CAWKYGTLTYEQYF. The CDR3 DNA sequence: TGTGCCTGGAAGTATGGGACATTAACCTACGAGCAGTACTTC.

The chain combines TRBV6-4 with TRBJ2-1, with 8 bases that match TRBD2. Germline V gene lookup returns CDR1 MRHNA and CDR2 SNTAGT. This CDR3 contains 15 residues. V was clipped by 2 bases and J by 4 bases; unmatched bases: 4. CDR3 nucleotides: TGTGCCAGCAGTGACGGTAGCGGGGAATACAATGAGCAGTTCTTC. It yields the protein CASSDGSGEYNEQFF.

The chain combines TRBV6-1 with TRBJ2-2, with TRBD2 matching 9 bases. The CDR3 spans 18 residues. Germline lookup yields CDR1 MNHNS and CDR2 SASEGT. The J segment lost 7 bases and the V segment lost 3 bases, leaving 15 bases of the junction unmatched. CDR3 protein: CASSDTAGGSFVSGELFF. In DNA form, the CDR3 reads TGTGCCAGCAGTGATACCGCGGGGGGGAGCTTTGTAAGCGGGGAGCTGTTTTTT.

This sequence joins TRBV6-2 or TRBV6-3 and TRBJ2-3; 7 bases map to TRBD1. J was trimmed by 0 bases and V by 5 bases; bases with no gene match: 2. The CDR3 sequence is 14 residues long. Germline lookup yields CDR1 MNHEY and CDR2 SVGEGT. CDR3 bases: TGTGCCAGCAGTGGGGACAGCAGCACAGATACGCAGTATTTT. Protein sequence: CASSGDSSTDTQYF.

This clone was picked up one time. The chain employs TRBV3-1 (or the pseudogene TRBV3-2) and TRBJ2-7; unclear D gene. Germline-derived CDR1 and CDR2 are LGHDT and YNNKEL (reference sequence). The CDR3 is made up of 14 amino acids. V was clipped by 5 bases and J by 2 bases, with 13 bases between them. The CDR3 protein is CASSGLESAYEQYF. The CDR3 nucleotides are TGTGCCAGCAGCGGTCTAGAGTCCGCCTACGAGCAGTACTTC.